The 10 T cell receptor beta chains in this list originate from one sample, sequenced in a study of CD8 T cells in ankylosing spondylitis. TCRdb fed the 5' RACE reads into MiXCR, producing one record per CDR3 protein. Of approximately 200,000 distinct CDR3 sequences in the sample, around 13% are singletons; the top ten hold more than 15%. Material for sequencing was blood, either unsorted or a sorted T cell fraction (not recorded which). The source of these receptors is a male donor with ankylosing spondylitis or in good health (not recorded which).

This clonotype was seen only once. The chain combines TRBV5-4 with TRBJ2-3, with D tentatively TRBD2 (7 bases). The CDR3 covers 17 residues. Germline V lookup: CDR1 SGHNT, CDR2 YYREEE (reference sequence). With 5 bases removed from V and 3 bases from J, the gap between germline ends came to 22 bases. In DNA form, the CDR3 reads TGTGCCAGCAGTCATCTGGGGGGGGCCGAAGTGACAGATACGCAGTATTTT. The encoded protein is CASSHLGGAEVTDTQYF.

This clonotype was seen a few times. The chain employs TRBV30 and TRBJ2-6; D remains ambiguous. V was pared by 0 bases and J by 1 base, with 4 bases between. From germline, CDR1 is GTSNPN and CDR2 SVGIG (reference sequence). The CDR3 sequence is 14 residues long. The DNA of the CDR3 is TGTGCCTGGAGTGTTGGTTCTGGGGCCAACGTCCTGACTTTC. Protein: CAWSVGSGANVLTF.

This chain connects TRBV4-1 to TRBJ2-1; 8 positions match TRBD2. The CDR3 length is 15 residues. Germline V CDR1 and CDR2: MGHRA, YSYEKL. The junction had 12 bases not matched to a gene; V was cut back by 11 bases and J by 3 bases. The CDR3 is CAVGRAGDVYNEQFF. The DNA for the CDR3 is TGCGCCGTCGGACGAGCGGGAGACGTCTACAATGAGCAGTTCTTC.

The J gene is TRBJ1-1, the V gene TRBV4-1; D gene uncertain. The CDR3 runs to 14 residues. Germline-derived CDR1 and CDR2 are MGHRA and YSYEKL. Between the trimmed V and J ends, which lost 0 bases and 3 bases, there was a span of 8 bases. The CDR3 DNA sequence: TGCGCCAGCAGCCAAGAGAGGGTAGACACTGAAGCTTTCTTT. Its protein product is CASSQERVDTEAFF.

The J gene is TRBJ1-5, the V gene TRBV20-1; 12 bases align to TRBD1. The J segment lost 0 bases and the V segment lost 5 bases, leaving 5 bases of the junction unmatched. The germline CDR1 and CDR2 sequences are DFQATT and SNEGSKA (reference sequence). There are 16 residues in the CDR3. CDR3 sequence (DNA): TGCAGTGCTCGGGGACAGGGGGCCAGTAGCAATCAGCCCCAGCATTTT. Its protein product is CSARGQGASSNQPQHF.

The rearrangement links TRBV29-1 to TRBJ1-1; 7 positions match TRBD1. J gave up 4 bases and V 6 bases, and 5 bases lay outside the gene matches. CDR3 length: 12 residues. Germline CDR1 SQVTM, CDR2 ANQGSEA. The chain's CDR3 is CSVRGTATEAFF. The CDR3 DNA reads TGCAGCGTGAGAGGGACAGCCACTGAAGCTTTCTTT. Full variable domain (rest looked up from reference TRBV29-1 and TRBJ1-1): SAVISQKPSRDICQRGTSLTIQCQVDSQVTMMFWYRQQPGQSLTLIATANQGSEATYESGFVIDKFPISRPNLTFSTLTVSNMSPEDSSIYLCSVRGTATEAFFGQGTRLTVV.

The V and J genes are TRBV6-5 and TRBJ2-7, with 10 bases lining up with TRBD1. Germline V gene lookup returns CDR1 MNHEY and CDR2 SVGAGI. Trimming at V came to 7 bases and at J to 5 bases, leaving 8 bases not matched to a gene. This CDR3 has 14 amino acids. This CDR3 reads CASNSGTGADEQYF. The CDR3 DNA follows: TGTGCCAGCAATTCGGGGACAGGGGCGGACGAGCAGTACTTC.

J is TRBJ2-7 and V is TRBV29-1; 7 bases map to TRBD1. This CDR3 is 12 amino acids long. CDR1 is SQVTM, CDR2 ANQGSEA, per germline. V was clipped by 7 bases and J by 0 bases; unmatched bases: 3. DNA for the CDR3: TGCAGCGGGGGACAGTCCTCCTACGAGCAGTACTTC. This gives the protein CSGGQSSYEQYF.

This chain connects TRBV7-9 to TRBJ2-3, with 10 positions matching TRBD2. Germline V lookup: CDR1 SEHNR, CDR2 FQNEAQ (reference sequence). This CDR3 contains 15 residues. Trimming at V came to 5 bases and at J to 5 bases, leaving 7 bases not matched to a gene. CDR3 bases: TGTGCCAGCAGCCGGAGCGGGGGGGCGAGAGATACGCAGTATTTT. Its protein product is CASSRSGGARDTQYF.

The table lists this clonotype with a few counts. The gene calls are TRBV5-1 and TRBJ2-2; 9 positions agree with TRBD1. V gave up 4 bases and J gave up 1 base; unmatched junction bases: 14. This CDR3 has 19 amino acids. Per the germline V gene, CDR1 is SGHRS and CDR2 is YFSETQ. This chain's CDR3 is CASSPRTGASVLNTGELFF. The CDR3 nucleotides read TGCGCCAGCAGCCCTCGGACAGGGGCGAGCGTATTGAACACCGGGGAGCTGTTTTTT. Full variable domain (rest looked up from reference TRBV5-1 and TRBJ2-2): KAGVTQTPRYLIKTRGQQVTLSCSPISGHRSVSWYQQTPGQGLQFLFEYFSETQRNKGNFPGRFSGRQFSNSRSEMNVSTLELGDSALYLCASSPRTGASVLNTGELFFGEGSRLTVL.